This T cell receptor beta chain was identified in a study of T cells in Graves' hyperthyroidism and ophthalmopathy (dated by TCRdb to about 2019). Context from the whole study: Peripheral blood was sampled at the time of initial diagnosis, prior to any treatment. A discovery cohort of about a hundred patients, approximately 45 with Graves' ophthalmopathy and 57 with stable Graves' hyperthyroidism, was used to find distinguishing TCR V-J signatures. Following sampling, methimazole starting at 30 mg daily was given to hyperthyroidism patients, and high-dose intravenous methylprednisolone was given to ophthalmopathy patients. Thyroid tissue and blood T-cell repertoires from about six Graves' hyperthyroidism patients were also compared in the study. The 100 discovery patients were randomly divided into training and test sets at a 7:3 ratio. Prospective prediction of ophthalmopathy was tested in an independent validation cohort consisting of 18 hyperthyroidism patients and some 16 patients who later progressed to ophthalmopathy. The paper describes TCR Vbeta CDR3 sequencing of 135 peripheral blood samples, made up of 43 ophthalmopathy patients, 70 to 75 hyperthyroidism patients and 17 progressor patients.

TCR beta CDR3 regions were amplified from RNA transcripts. The TCR CDR3 was subjected to a first round of RT-PCR using the HTBI primer set and the Qiagen OneStep RT-PCR kit. A second multiplex PCR round built the libraries, followed by size selection and purification. Paired-end sequencing of the libraries was performed with 100 bp reads on an Illumina HiSeq2000. For the original study's pipeline: SOAPnuke was used to process the raw data, removing reads that contained adapters or uncalled bases, had a mean Phred below 15, or lacked an exact match to the constant primer or identifier. COPE v1.2.5 was used to merge high-quality paired reads, and clonotypes were defined as unique nucleotide sequences. MiTCR v1.1 was used to align the clonotypes against IMGT TRBV, TRBD and TRBJ reference segments. Analysis was restricted to V-J combinations with a frequency above 0.0001, which covered 99% to 99.2% of repertoires. A TCS score was defined as the ratio of F50 (clonal expansion) to E x V (chaos), with BLOSUM62-based TCRdist applied between CDR3 peptides within each V-J. Welch's t-statistics and random forest reduced around 510 V-J features to around 14, which were used in a naive Bayes classifier (R e1071). Using fastp trimming at Q25 and MiXCR clonotype assembly, TCRdb reanalyzed the public sequencing data and kept in-frame beta chains. Rows are combined by CDR3 protein, so each entry shows the most common genes and DNA. The V and J calls shown here were made by TCRdb, not taken from the authors' results. The sample yields a few hundred thousand distinct CDR3 sequences; approximately 14% were counted once. The ten most abundant clones make up more than 4.5% of the sample.

Note on this clonotype: Its antigen is unknown. One base away there is no much larger clone; base qualities are not given.

What the work shows at the level of the full study, not this receptor alone: Most expanded thyroid clonotypes (frequency above 0.001) were also detected in blood, suggesting blood repertoires may reflect thyroid immune responses. In validation, progression to ophthalmopathy was predicted by the model with approximately 67% sensitivity and roughly 72% specificity, a median of roughly six months before onset. No statistical method was used to fix the sample size in advance, and group allocation was not hidden from the investigators. A 13 V-J signature model separated ophthalmopathy from stable hyperthyroidism, with about 90% sensitivity and 81.08% specificity in cross-validation and 80%/75% in testing.

Stable Graves' hyperthyroidism was defined as no progression to ophthalmopathy during 18 months of follow-up. The hyperthyroidism patients were between 18 and 65 years old and newly diagnosed, with a disease duration of less than 2 months. Any patient with an uncontrolled infection, another autoimmune disease, pregnancy or lactation was excluded. Diagnoses relied on clinical symptoms, serum thyroxine and TRAb, thyroid ultrasound and orbital computed tomography. Ficoll-Paque density gradient centrifugation was used to isolate PBMCs from approximately 11 ml of fresh peripheral blood. Total RNA was extracted with Trizol reagent, and quality was checked on an Agilent 2100 Bioanalyzer. The receptor comes from a woman aged 18-29 years with Graves' hyperthyroidism. Material: blood.

The CDR3 region has the sequence CSVGALQGSSYGYTF. The nucleotide sequence reads as follows: TGCAGCGTTGGAGCCTTACAGGGAAGTTCCTATGGCTACACCTTC. The rearranged segments are TRBV29-1 and TRBJ1-2, and perhaps TRBD1 as D gene, on 6 matching bases. V is pared back by 4 bases and J by 4 bases, with 19 bases lying between the germline termini. The germline V gene gives CDR1 as SQVTM and CDR2 as ANQGSEA. Counted from cysteine to phenylalanine, this CDR3 has 15 amino acids. Just the 45-base CDR3 DNA is kept, in frame starting at base 1. Supplemented by the reference TRBV29-1 and TRBJ1-2 proteins around the CDR3, the complete variable domain is SAVISQKPSRDICQRGTSLTIQCQVDSQVTMMFWYRQQPGQSLTLIATANQGSEATYESGFVIDKFPISRPNLTFSTLTVSNMSPEDSSIYLCSVGALQGSSYGYTFGSGTRLTVV.